This T cell receptor beta chain is from a study of control samples from healthy donors and cancer patients. This table comes from immunoSEQ multiplex PCR, and its TCRdb copy is limited to in-frame clones, with some not included. The sample lists about 160,000 clones; roughly 89% were seen once. CDR3 length: 15 amino acids. V trimming: 6 bases; J trimming: 2 bases; junction bases outside the gene matches: 6. Germline-derived CDR1 and CDR2 are PRHDT and FYEKMQ (reference sequence). The chain has TRBV13 and TRBJ2-3; 9 bases align to TRBD2. The source material was blood. This sequence originates from a young man in good health. The CDR3 sequence: CASRRGGRNTDTQYF. The CDR3 DNA follows: TGTGCCAGCAGGCGGGGGGGCCGAAACACAGATACGCAGTATTTT.